The present TCR beta chain was sequenced within a study of blood T cell repertoires in COVID-19. Study-wide context: Sources were T cells, B-cell-depleted T cells, or PBMCs; the material itself was cDNA or gDNA.

Profiled with immunoSEQ multiplex PCR; TCRdb holds only in-frame clones, not every one. Among some 200,000 clones listed, about 84% were seen once. The CDR3 consists of 13 residues. J was trimmed by 6 bases and V by 1 base; bases with no gene match: 4. Germline V gene data show CDR1 as GTSNPN and CDR2 as SVGIG (reference sequence). Sequencing input: PBMCs or T cells enriched from blood (not recorded which). The chain couples TRBV30 to TRBJ2-7; 9 bases fit TRBD1. The source is a woman in her 40s with acute COVID-19. As DNA, the CDR3 is TGTGCCTGGAGTGGACAGGGGGGAATCGAGCAGTACTTC. As protein: CAWSGQGGIEQYF.